Each of the 12 T cell receptor beta chains below was sequenced from the same sample in a study of blood T cell repertoires in COVID-19. Assay used: immunoSEQ multiplex PCR; TCRdb lists only in-frame clones, some missing. This sample carries under 150,000 clones, approximately 80% of them seen once, and the ten largest clones take less than 8%. Source material: peripheral blood. These receptors all stem from a man aged 70-80 years with active or convalescent COVID-19.

The chain links TRBV11-3 to TRBJ1-5; no clear D. V was cut by 2 bases and J by 3 bases, with 5 bases left in between. The CDR3 runs 13 residues. Germline V lookup: CDR1 SGHNT, CDR2 YENEEA. CDR3 nucleotide sequence: TGTGCCAGCAGCTTAAATTACAATCAGCCCCAGCATTTT. This codes for CASSLNYNQPQHF.

This rearrangement joins TRBV10-3 to TRBJ2-1; 14 bases match TRBD2. CDR3 length: 18 amino acids. CDR1 is ENHRY, CDR2 SYGVKD, per germline. V shed 6 bases and J 7 bases; nucleotides not matched to a gene: 14. As DNA, the CDR3 is TGTGCCATCAGGGGGACTAGCGGGGGCCGTCAAACACGTAATGAGCAGTTCTTC. Translation gives CAIRGTSGGRQTRNEQFF.

The chain links TRBV2 to TRBJ2-2, with D hard to call. With 3 bases removed from V and 0 bases from J, the gap between germline ends came to 11 bases. The CDR3 consists of 16 residues. Germline V gene data show CDR1 as SNHLY and CDR2 as FYNNEI. CDR3 DNA: TGTGCCAGCAGTGAGGAGCAAATCTCGAACACCGGGGAGCTGTTTTTT. Translating gives CASSEEQISNTGELFF.

This clone appeared once. The rearrangement joins TRBV7-9 to TRBJ1-1; possibly TRBD1 for D (5 bases). CDR3 length: 15 amino acids. Trimming pared 0 bases from V and 6 bases from J, leaving 14 bases between. Germline loops: CDR1 SEHNR, CDR2 FQNEAQ (reference sequence). The CDR3 loop is CASSLAGPSGAEAFF. In nucleotides, the CDR3 is TGTGCCAGCAGCTTAGCTGGCCCCTCGGGGGCTGAAGCTTTCTTT.

This clone showed up just once. The V gene is TRBV6-5, the J gene TRBJ1-2; a possible D gene is TRBD1 (5 bases). The V and J ends lost 5 bases and 4 bases respectively, with 14 bases between them. The CDR3 has 14 residues. The germline V gene encodes CDR1 MNHEY and CDR2 SVGAGI. CDR3 sequence: CASSIRQSAYGYTF. The CDR3 bases are TGTGCCAGCAGTATACGACAGAGTGCCTATGGCTACACCTTC.

This clone has only a few counts. The chain carries TRBV4-1 and TRBJ2-3, with D tentatively TRBD2 (5 bases). The germline V and J ends were trimmed by 5 bases and 2 bases, with 17 bases remaining between them. The CDR3 totals 16 residues. Per germline, CDR1 MGHRA and CDR2 YSYEKL. CDR3 sequence (DNA): TGCGCCAGCAGCTCCCCCACCAGCGGAACCACAGATACGCAGTATTTT. It translates to CASSSPTSGTTDTQYF.

The chain is built from TRBV28 and TRBJ2-7; the match to TRBD1 covers 8 bases. The CDR3 contains 14 residues. CDR1 and CDR2 (germline): MDHEN, SYDVKM. V shed 4 bases and J 4 bases; nucleotides not matched to a gene: 6. The CDR3 coding sequence is TGTGCCAGCAGTTCCTACAGGGGGGTATACGAGCAGTACTTC. As protein: CASSSYRGVYEQYF.

The chain is built from TRBV7-2 and TRBJ1-2, with 8 nucleotides matching TRBD1. CDR3 length: 13 residues. CDR1 and CDR2 (germline): SGHTA, FQGNSA. Losses at the gene ends were 5 bases for V and 6 bases for J; bases not matched to a gene: 5. The CDR3 here is CASSIRQGNGYTF. Written as DNA, the CDR3 is TGTGCCAGCAGCATAAGACAGGGGAATGGCTACACCTTC.

The chain couples TRBV7-2 to TRBJ2-5, with TRBD2 matching over 7 bases. The CDR3 has 14 amino acids. The V gene end was trimmed by 2 bases and the J gene end by 2 bases; junction bases not matched to a gene: 2. The germline CDR1 and CDR2 sequences are SGHTA and FQGNSA. The CDR3 DNA is TGTGCCAGCAGCTTACAGCGGGGACAAGAGACCCAGTACTTC. The encoded protein is CASSLQRGQETQYF. Full variable domain (missing parts from reference TRBV7-2 and TRBJ2-5): GAGVSQSPSNKVTEKGKDVELRCDPISGHTALYWYRQSLGQGLEFLIYFQGNSAPDKSGLPSDRFSAERTGGSVSTLTIQRTQQEDSAVYLCASSLQRGQETQYFGPGTRLLVL.

The gene calls are TRBV3-1 (or the pseudogene TRBV3-2) and TRBJ2-1; 7 bases fit TRBD2. The V and J ends lost 2 bases and 4 bases, in that order; junction bases with no gene match: 5. CDR1 and CDR2 from the germline V gene are LGHDT and YNNKEL (reference sequence). CDR3 size: 15 residues. CDR3 amino acids: CASSQRGGRYNEQFF. The DNA of the CDR3 is TGTGCCAGCAGCCAACGGGGAGGGCGGTACAATGAGCAGTTCTTC.

In this sample, this clone turned up once. The V call is TRBV27, the J call TRBJ1-6; 7 nucleotides line up with TRBD1. V dropped 6 bases and J dropped 8; count of bases not matched to a gene: 7. Germline V gene data show CDR1 as MNHEY and CDR2 as SMNVEV (reference sequence). CDR3 length: 14 amino acids. CDR3 in amino acids: CASREQGWDSPLHF. The DNA for the CDR3 is TGTGCCAGCAGGGAACAGGGGTGGGATTCACCCCTCCACTTT.

The chain has TRBV19 and TRBJ2-2; TRBD1 might be the D (6 bases). From germline, CDR1 is LNHDA and CDR2 SQIVND (reference sequence). Trimming removed 5 bases at V and 2 bases at J, with 18 bases between. This CDR3 has 17 amino acids. CDR3: CASSFLGQNRNTGELFF. The CDR3, as DNA: TGTGCCAGTAGTTTCCTGGGACAAAACAGAAACACCGGGGAGCTGTTTTTT.